A selection of T cell receptor beta chains follows, all from one sample in a study of graft-versus-host responses after intestinal transplantation. Here immunoSEQ multiplex PCR was the method, and the copy in TCRdb shows in-frame clones only, minus some. The table has roughly 80,000 clones, approximately 92% seen once; the top ten hold approximately 0.64%. The material sequenced was PBMCs, taken 98 days after intestinal transplantation. These receptors were collected from a human patient who received an intestinal transplant, so some T cells may come from the graft donor. Both conserved end residues are part of each CDR3. Fields, in order: clone size, V gene, D gene, J gene, CDR3 DNA, CDR3 protein. A D gene is named only where the DNA matches it firmly. Only part of the rows carry a size: once, few, many, or a class if the clone is expanded.

.	TRBV19	.	TRBJ1-5	TGTGCCAGTAGTCTAGACGGCAATCAGCCCCAGCATTTT	CASSLDGNQPQHF
.	TRBV27	.	TRBJ2-6	TGTGCCAGCAGTCCCCTTGGGGCTAGCTCTGGGGCCAACGTCCTGACTTTC	CASSPLGASSGANVLTF
.	TRBV9	.	TRBJ1-1	TGTGCCAGCAGCGTAGGGGCAGCCGTTAACACTGAAGCTTTCTTT	CASSVGAAVNTEAFF
.	TRBV28	TRBD2	TRBJ2-1	TGTGCCAGCAGTTTAGGGACTAGCGGGAGTCAAAATGAGCAGTTCTTC	CASSLGTSGSQNEQFF
.	TRBV7-8	.	TRBJ2-7	TGTGCCAGCAGCGAGAGCTCCTACGAGCAGTACTTC	CASSESSYEQYF
.	TRBV5-8	TRBD1	TRBJ2-7	TGTGCCAGCAGCTCGGACAGGGAGAGCTCCTACGAGCAGTACTTC	CASSSDRESSYEQYF
.	TRBV4-1	.	TRBJ1-5	TGCGCCAGCAGCCAAGATGAGGGACAGCCCCAGCATTTT	CASSQDEGQPQHF
.	TRBV5-1	TRBD2	TRBJ2-5	TGCGCCAGCAGATCCACTAGCGGGAGGGCCGCAGAGACCCAGTACTTC	CASRSTSGRAAETQYF
.	TRBV6-7	TRBD1	TRBJ2-1	TGTACTCCGGTGGACAGGTACAATGAGCAGTTCTTC	CTPVDRYNEQFF
few	TRBV6-1	.	TRBJ1-1	TGTGCCAGCAGTGAAGTACACGCGAACACTGAAGCTTTCTTT	CASSEVHANTEAFF
.	TRBV28	TRBD1	TRBJ1-2	TGTGCCAGCAGTTTTTTGGGACAGGGGATCTATGGCTACACCTTC	CASSFLGQGIYGYTF
.	TRBV7-9	.	TRBJ2-7	TGTGCCAGCAGCTTAGGTGAGCTTGTGTTACACACCTACGAGCAGTACTTC	CASSLGELVLHTYEQYF
once	TRBV4-1	.	TRBJ1-2	TGCGCCAGCAGCCAAGTACAGGTTGGGTATGGCTACACCTTC	CASSQVQVGYGYTF
.	TRBV9	TRBD2	TRBJ2-1	TGTGCCAGCAGCGTTCGCGGGAGTGGCTACAATGAGCAGTTCTTC	CASSVRGSGYNEQFF
.	TRBV6-4	.	TRBJ2-7	TGTGCCAGCAGTAAGGGGAACGAGCAGTACTTC	CASSKGNEQYF
.	TRBV6-1	TRBD1	TRBJ1-1	TGTGCCAGCAGAAACAGGGGGAACACTGAAGCTTTCTTT	CASRNRGNTEAFF
.	TRBV23-1	TRBD1	TRBJ1-6	TGCGCCAGCAGTCAGACAGGGTACTACTCACCCCTCCACTTT	CASSQTGYYSPLHF
.	TRBV6-1	TRBD2	TRBJ2-1	TGTGCCAGCCGGGGAGCGGGGGCCTACAATGAGCAGTTCTTC	CASRGAGAYNEQFF
.	TRBV5-1	TRBD2	TRBJ2-1	TGCGCCAGCAGCCTTTTGAAGACTAGCGGGCGGGATGAGCAGTTCTTC	CASSLLKTSGRDEQFF
.	TRBV19	.	TRBJ1-2	TGTGCCAGTAGTATAGGCGGAGCATCAGCCCTTGGGGGCTACACCTTC	CASSIGGASALGGYTF
few	TRBV6-6	TRBD1	TRBJ1-2	TGTGCCAGCAGTTACGTCGACAGGGAGGATGGCTACACCTTC	CASSYVDREDGYTF
.	TRBV5-1	.	TRBJ2-3	TGCGCCAGCAGCTTGGGAGTCCCAGATACGCAGTATTTT	CASSLGVPDTQYF
once	TRBV5-5	.	TRBJ1-1	TGTGCCAGCAGCTTGGCCCTGAACACTGAAGCTTTCTTT	CASSLALNTEAFF
.	TRBV5-5	.	TRBJ1-1	TGTGCCAGCAGCTTACGAGACCTAATGAACACTGAAGCTTTCTTT	CASSLRDLMNTEAFF
once	TRBV6-5	.	TRBJ1-4	TGTGCCAGCAGCCTGACTACAGCTGAAAAACTGTTTTTT	CASSLTTAEKLFF
.	TRBV7-9	TRBD1	TRBJ1-1	TGTGCCAGCAGCTTAGCGACAGGGGGGCGGGGCACTGAAGCTTTCTTT	CASSLATGGRGTEAFF
.	TRBV6-1	.	TRBJ1-4	TGTGCCAGCAGTGAAAGAGGTGAAAAACTGTTTTTT	CASSERGEKLFF
.	TRBV7-8	TRBD2	TRBJ2-7	TGTGCCAGCAGCCCCAAAGGGCTAGCGGGAATCGAGCAGTACTTC	CASSPKGLAGIEQYF
.	TRBV11-2	TRBD1	TRBJ2-7	TGTGCCAGCAGAAAAACCGGGACAGGGAGGAACGAGCAGTACTTC	CASRKTGTGRNEQYF
.	TRBV7-7	.	TRBJ2-7	TGTGCTAGCAGCCCAGGACTCTACGAGCAGTACTTC	CASSPGLYEQYF
.	TRBV15	.	TRBJ2-1	TGTGCCACCAGCAGAGATAAGTTTATACCGAGCTCCTACAATGAGCAGTTCTTC	CATSRDKFIPSSYNEQFF
.	TRBV7-9	.	TRBJ2-5	TGTGCCAGCAGCCTACTGGGGACAAGCAGACAGACCCAGTACTTC	CASSLLGTSRQTQYF
.	TRBV5-1	TRBD1	TRBJ2-5	TGCGCCAGCAGCTACGGACAGGGGCAAGAGACCCAGTACTTC	CASSYGQGQETQYF
.	TRBV27	TRBD1	TRBJ1-3	TGTGCCAACACTCAACAGGGGAAAATATGGGACACCATATATTTT	CANTQQGKIWDTIYF
.	TRBV11-2	.	TRBJ2-7	TGTGCCAGCAGCCCGAGACGACAGCAGCACTACGAGCAGTACTTC	CASSPRRQQHYEQYF
.	TRBV5-1	.	TRBJ2-3	TGCGCCAGCAGCTTACGGACTGGAGGGCCCACAGATACGCAGTATTTT	CASSLRTGGPTDTQYF